This T cell receptor beta chain stems from a study of shared clonotypes between healthy human individuals. Of note for this clone: This may be a read error: a much more frequent sequence differs by one nucleotide. Other DNA sequences in the same sample also yield this CDR3.

Assay: immunoSEQ multiplex PCR; the TCRdb copy retains only in-frame clones and omits some. The repertoire includes over 2 million clones, 85% to 95% of them detected once, and more than 0.1% sits in the top ten. Per the germline V gene, CDR1 is KGHSH and CDR2 is LQKENI. V dropped 2 bases and J dropped 3 bases, with 7 bases sitting between them. The CDR3 sequence is 13 residues long. The sample comprised naive CD4+ T cells sorted from blood. Subset of the sample: CD45RA+ positively selected. The sequence was collected from a man aged 18 to 29 in good health. This rearrangement joins TRBV18 to TRBJ1-2; D might be TRBD1 (5 bases). The CDR3 DNA reads TGTGCCAGCTCACCAGGGACGGACTATGGCTACACCTTC. This translates into CASSPGTDYGYTF.